The text below deals with one TCR beta chain. Its matching antigen is unknown. This CDR3 is built from 15 residues. The germline V gene has CDR1 SGHNT and CDR2 YYREEE (reference sequence). Trimming took off 4 bases at V and 1 base at J, with 14 bases between the two ends. This sample is part of a study of siplizumab effects on memory and regulatory T cells. General study findings and limits: The suppressive capacity of proliferating Tregs from siplizumab cultures remained unconfirmed. Controls had about 29% Treg-derived mappable alloreactive CD4+ clones on average, versus around 71% with siplizumab.

This table comes from immunoSEQ multiplex PCR, and its TCRdb copy is limited to in-frame clones, with some not included. The table lists over 85,000 clones, roughly 97% of them singletons. The chain carries TRBV5-4 and TRBJ1-1; tentative D call: TRBD1 (5 bases). The sample comprised naive CD4+ T cells sorted from blood. The TCR originated in a human donor in good health. The CDR3 nucleotides are TGTGCCAGCAGCGATGGGGGGGTGACGAACACTGAAGCTTTCTTT. This codes for CASSDGGVTNTEAFF. The entire variable domain, with the rest obtained from reference TRBV5-4 and TRBJ1-1, is as follows: ETGVTQSPTHLIKTRGQQVTLRCSSQSGHNTVSWYQQALGQGPQFIFQYYREEENGRGNFPPRFSGLQFPNYSSELNVNALELDDSALYLCASSDGGVTNTEAFFGQGTRLTVV.